These 31 T cell receptor beta chains were sequenced from one sample in a study of blood T cell repertoires in COVID-19. Assay used: immunoSEQ multiplex PCR; TCRdb lists only in-frame clones, some missing. The sample has 200,000 to 300,000 clones; approximately 84% are singletons. The sample taken for sequencing was peripheral blood. These receptors were taken from a middle-aged man with acute or convalescent COVID-19.

The rearrangement links TRBV7-9 to TRBJ1-2; D unresolved. This CDR3 spans 11 amino acids. Trimming left V 2 bases short and J 8 bases short, with 6 bases between. Germline assignment: CDR1 SEHNR and CDR2 FQNEAQ (reference sequence). Here the CDR3 reads CASSLSGGYTF. The CDR3 coding sequence is TGTGCCAGCAGCTTATCGGGGGGCTACACCTTC.

This chain links TRBV20-1 with TRBJ2-1, with TRBD2 matching 9 bases. This CDR3 is 15 amino acids long. Per germline, CDR1 DFQATT and CDR2 SNEGSKA (reference sequence). After removal of 3 bases from V and 4 bases from J, the junction contained 7 bases not matched to a gene. In nucleotides, the CDR3 is TGCAGTGCTAGTGACCTAGCGGGGATATACAATGAGCAGTTCTTC. It specifies CSASDLAGIYNEQFF.

The chain couples TRBV30 to TRBJ1-5; perhaps TRBD1 as D (5 bases). This CDR3 has 15 residues. V was cut by 3 bases and J by 2 bases, with 14 bases left in between. The germline CDR1 and CDR2 sequences are GTSNPN and SVGIG (reference sequence). CDR3 amino acids: CAWRLGGEGNQPQHF. Here the CDR3 DNA reads TGTGCCTGGAGGTTAGGAGGGGAGGGCAATCAGCCCCAGCATTTT.

J is TRBJ1-5 and V is TRBV19, with D tentatively TRBD1 (6 bases). The V end lost 7 bases, the J end lost 1 base, and 11 bases lay between the germline ends. CDR3 length equals 14 residues. The germline gives CDR1 LNHDA, CDR2 SQIVND (reference sequence). CDR3 amino acids: CASISRGSNQPQHF. CDR3 in DNA: TGTGCCAGTATATCCAGGGGAAGCAATCAGCCCCAGCATTTT.

The rearrangement joins TRBV18 to TRBJ1-2; TRBD1 matches at 7 bases. Germline V CDR1 and CDR2: KGHSH, LQKENI. V lost 2 bases, J lost 4 bases, and 1 base stayed unmatched. The CDR3 consists of 13 residues. CDR3 in amino acids: CASSPGTVYGYTF. CDR3 sequence (DNA): TGTGCCAGCTCACCAGGGACAGTCTATGGCTACACCTTC.

This clone was recorded once. This chain connects TRBV30 to TRBJ1-5, with D maybe TRBD1 (5 bases). Germline values: CDR1 GTSNPN, CDR2 SVGIG (reference sequence). V was cut by 3 bases and J by 2 bases, with 14 bases left in between. The CDR3 runs 15 residues. The CDR3: CAWSRIGGGNQPQHF. The CDR3 DNA is TGTGCCTGGAGCCGAATCGGGGGAGGCAATCAGCCCCAGCATTTT.

V usage is TRBV27 and J usage is TRBJ2-1, with D perhaps TRBD2 (6 bases). Germline-derived CDR1 and CDR2 are MNHEY and SMNVEV (reference sequence). Trimming left V 4 bases short and J 8 bases short, with 21 bases between. CDR3 length: 16 residues. CDR3: CASSSPLALGRDEQFF. CDR3 DNA: TGTGCCAGCAGTTCACCACTAGCATTGGGAAGAGATGAGCAGTTCTTC.

The chain joins TRBV5-1 to TRBJ1-2; D gene unclear. Trimming stripped 0 bases from V and 6 bases from J, with 9 bases between. Germline CDR1 reads SGHRS; CDR2 reads YFSETQ. CDR3 size: 13 residues. As DNA, the CDR3 is TGCGCCAGCAGCTTGGCCCGCGATGATGGCTACACCTTC. Translating gives CASSLARDDGYTF.

The J gene is TRBJ2-2, the V gene TRBV5-4, with D perhaps matching TRBD1 (5 bases). V lost 1 base to trimming and J lost 6 bases, with 13 bases between them. Germline loops: CDR1 SGHNT, CDR2 YYREEE (reference sequence). The CDR3 is 15 amino acids. The CDR3: CASSLRQGESGELFF. The CDR3 region has the DNA TGTGCCAGCAGCTTGAGGCAGGGTGAATCCGGGGAGCTGTTTTTT.

This chain uses TRBV27 with TRBJ2-1; 7 nucleotides line up with TRBD2. The germline V gene encodes CDR1 MNHEY and CDR2 SMNVEV (reference sequence). The CDR3 is made up of 13 amino acids. V dropped 1 base and J dropped 8; count of bases not matched to a gene: 2. The DNA of the CDR3 is TGTGCCAGCAGTTTATTTGCGGGGGATGAGCAGTTCTTC. This translates into CASSLFAGDEQFF.

This chain uses TRBV20-1 with TRBJ2-5; 7 positions match TRBD2. Looked up from germline, CDR1 is DFQATT and CDR2 is SNEGSKA (reference sequence). V lost 3 bases, J lost 5 bases, and 0 bases stayed unmatched. This CDR3 comprises 11 residues. CDR3 region: CSARTSETQYF. DNA for the CDR3: TGCAGTGCTAGGACTAGCGAGACCCAGTACTTC.

The chain is built from TRBV20-1 and TRBJ2-7; D gene ambiguous. The germline V gene has CDR1 DFQATT and CDR2 SNEGSKA (reference sequence). V lost 6 bases to trimming and J lost 8 bases, with 14 bases between them. The CDR3 is 11 residues long. The CDR3 reads CSALLWPQQYF. Written as DNA, the CDR3 is TGCAGTGCCCTTTTATGGCCCCAGCAGTACTTC.

The rearrangement joins TRBV4-1 to TRBJ2-1; 12 bases fit TRBD2. The CDR3 is made up of 17 amino acids. V lost 0 bases and J lost 9; bases outside the gene matches: 9. Per germline, CDR1 MGHRA and CDR2 YSYEKL. In DNA, the CDR3 is TGCGCCAGCAGCCAAGAAACGGGACTAGCGGGCAGGAGTGAGCAGTTCTTC. Translation: CASSQETGLAGRSEQFF.

V gene TRBV6-1 combines with J gene TRBJ1-2; D unclear. Germline CDR1 and CDR2: MNHNS and SASEGT. This CDR3 has 20 amino acids. V lost 4 bases, J lost 0 bases, and 27 bases lay in between. The CDR3: CASSAPWGGKVRRPNYGYTF. CDR3 DNA sequence: TGTGCCAGCAGTGCCCCATGGGGAGGGAAAGTACGTAGGCCTAACTATGGCTACACCTTC.

The chain couples TRBV5-4 to TRBJ1-1; D not resolved. CDR1 and CDR2 from the germline V gene are SGHNT and YYREEE (reference sequence). The CDR3 consists of 14 residues. Between the trimmed V and J ends, which lost 1 base and 1 base, there was a span of 8 bases. This CDR3 reads CASSLLSGNTEAFF. The CDR3 DNA reads TGTGCCAGCAGCTTGTTATCAGGGAACACTGAAGCTTTCTTT.

This clone has a handful of counts. V gene TRBV27 combines with J gene TRBJ2-3; D is unclear. Germline CDR1 and CDR2: MNHEY and SMNVEV (reference sequence). The ends were cut back, 1 base at V and 0 bases at J, with 8 bases in the middle. The length of the CDR3 is 15 residues. CDR3: CASSLLSRSTDTQYF. CDR3 DNA sequence: TGTGCCAGCAGTTTATTATCCAGAAGCACAGATACGCAGTATTTT.

The chain couples TRBV3-1 (or the pseudogene TRBV3-2) to TRBJ1-5; possible D gene TRBD1, 6 bases. V was trimmed by 4 bases and J by 5 bases, leaving 15 bases between them. CDR3 length: 15 residues. Germline V gene lookup returns CDR1 LGHDT and CDR2 YNNKEL (reference sequence). The CDR3 nucleotides read TGTGCCAGCAGCCCCCAGAGGGGGTACGATCAGCCCCAGCATTTT. This encodes CASSPQRGYDQPQHF.

The table lists this clone with a count of one. The chain recombines TRBV6-5 with TRBJ1-1; 7 bases are a match to TRBD1. Trimming removed 5 bases from V and 4 bases from J; junction bases left unmatched: 7. Germline assignment: CDR1 MNHEY and CDR2 SVGAGI. There are 14 residues in the CDR3. DNA for the CDR3: TGTGCCAGCAGTCCCACAGGGGCATCCACTGAAGCTTTCTTT. As protein: CASSPTGASTEAFF.

The CDR3 is CASRVYWGSGEAPSQYF. The CDR3 DNA follows: TGTGCCAGCAGAGTTTATTGGGGCTCGGGAGAAGCGCCGTCCCAGTACTTC. The chain is built from TRBV27 and TRBJ2-5, with D tentatively TRBD2 (6 bases). The ends were cut back, 6 bases at V and 9 bases at J, with 29 bases in the middle. The V gene's germline CDR1 is MNHEY and CDR2 SMNVEV (reference sequence). The CDR3 is made up of 17 amino acids.

The CDR3 DNA sequence: TGTGCCTGGAGTGTAGGTGGGGGGTACCAAGAGACCCAGTACTTC. It yields the protein CAWSVGGGYQETQYF. The chain carries TRBV30 and TRBJ2-5; D perhaps matches TRBD2 (6 bases). The CDR3 spans 15 residues. Germline V lookup: CDR1 GTSNPN, CDR2 SVGIG (reference sequence). Trimming took 0 bases from V and 0 from J, leaving 11 bases between them.

The J gene is TRBJ2-7, the V gene TRBV9; 7 bases line up with TRBD1. The CDR3 is 15 residues long. V was clipped by 3 bases and J by 3 bases; unmatched bases: 9. Germline V gene sequence: CDR1 SGDLS, CDR2 YYNGEE. CDR3 nucleotide sequence: TGTGCCAGCAGCGGTAGTATAGGGGGCGTCTACGAGCAGTACTTC. Translation: CASSGSIGGVYEQYF.

The J gene is TRBJ2-7, the V gene TRBV28, with 8 bases aligning to TRBD2. From germline, CDR1 is MDHEN and CDR2 SYDVKM. V was clipped by 6 bases and J by 3 bases; unmatched bases: 4. The CDR3 covers 13 residues. This CDR3 is CASRREEGYEQYF. The CDR3 DNA is TGTGCCAGCAGGCGGGAGGAAGGCTACGAGCAGTACTTC.

The chain combines TRBV2 with TRBJ1-5, with D unclear. CDR1 is SNHLY, CDR2 FYNNEI, per germline. This CDR3 is built from 17 residues. The V end lost 6 bases, the J end lost 0 bases, and 18 bases lay between the germline ends. As DNA, the CDR3 is TGTGCCAGCAGGTATGACACGGGGATGTATAGCAATCAGCCCCAGCATTTT. It translates to CASRYDTGMYSNQPQHF.

V is TRBV6-5 and J is TRBJ1-1; TRBD1 might be the D (6 bases). V was trimmed by 5 bases and J by 3 bases, leaving 10 bases between them. Per the germline V gene, CDR1 is MNHEY and CDR2 is SVGAGI. The CDR3 sequence is 13 residues long. In DNA form, the CDR3 reads TGTGCCAGCAGTCAGGGGTCGGACACTGAAGCTTTCTTT. Protein: CASSQGSDTEAFF.

The J gene is TRBJ1-6, the V gene TRBV9, with TRBD1 matching over 10 bases. V gave up 3 bases and J gave up 4 bases; unmatched junction bases: 7. Germline CDR1 is SGDLS and CDR2 is YYNGEE. This CDR3 spans 17 amino acids. CDR3 bases: TGTGCCAGCAGCGACCGACAGGGGGCAAGGTATAATTCACCCCTCCACTTT. Its translation is CASSDRQGARYNSPLHF.

The chain carries TRBV7-9 and TRBJ2-7, with 7 bases fitting TRBD1. The CDR3 is made up of 14 amino acids. J lost 0 bases, V lost 5 bases, and 4 bases had no gene match. Germline CDR1 is SEHNR and CDR2 is FQNEAQ (reference sequence). CDR3 coding DNA: TGTGCCAGCAGCCCAGGGACAGTCTCCTACGAGCAGTACTTC. The encoded protein is CASSPGTVSYEQYF.

The chain links TRBV4-2 to TRBJ1-4, with a possible D match to TRBD1 (6 bases). The V end lost 3 bases, the J end lost 5 bases, and 19 bases lay between the germline ends. CDR1 LGHNA and CDR2 YNFKEQ come from the germline V gene. This CDR3 is built from 17 residues. This CDR3 reads CASSHLVTGSGNEKLFF. The CDR3 coding sequence is TGTGCCAGCAGCCACCTTGTCACAGGGTCGGGGAATGAAAAACTGTTTTTT.

The rearrangement links TRBV28 to TRBJ1-6; D may be TRBD1 (5 bases). This CDR3 has 15 amino acids. Looked up from germline, CDR1 is MDHEN and CDR2 is SYDVKM. The V end lost 9 bases, the J end lost 4 bases, and 16 bases lay between the germline ends. This chain's CDR3 is CASRRGNHYNSPLHF. Written as DNA, the CDR3 is TGTGCCAGTCGTCGGGGGAACCATTATAATTCACCCCTCCACTTT. Full variable domain (rest looked up from reference TRBV28 and TRBJ1-6): DVKVTQSSRYLVKRTGEKVFLECVQDMDHENMFWYRQDPGLGLRLIYFSYDVKMKEKGDIPEGYSVSREKKERFSLILESASTNQTSMYLCASRRGNHYNSPLHFGNGTRLTVT.

The chain has TRBV11-3 and TRBJ2-3; maybe TRBD1 (6 bases). Germline CDR1 reads SGHNT; CDR2 reads YENEEA. This CDR3 contains 15 residues. Trimming left V 6 bases short and J 4 bases short, with 17 bases between. DNA of the CDR3: TGTGCCAGCAGTCAGGGGAACGGGCAGTCAGATACGCAGTATTTT. This gives the protein CASSQGNGQSDTQYF. Filled out from reference TRBV11-3 and TRBJ2-3, the complete variable domain reads EAGVVQSPRYKIIEKKQPVAFWCNPISGHNTLYWYLQNLGQGPELLIRYENEEAVDDSQLPKDRFSAERLKGVDSTLKIQPAELGDSAVYLCASSQGNGQSDTQYFGPGTRLTVL.

This clone has a count of ten or more. The chain recombines TRBV11-3 with TRBJ2-7; perhaps TRBD1 as D (7 bases). Trimming shortened V by 5 bases and J by 3 bases, and 14 bases separated the two germline ends. The CDR3 sequence is 14 residues long. CDR1 SGHNT and CDR2 YENEEA come from the germline V gene. This CDR3 reads CASSDRQGGYEQYF. CDR3 DNA sequence: TGTGCCAGCAGCGACAGACAGGGAGGCTACGAGCAGTACTTC. The complete variable domain, with remaining parts taken from reference TRBV11-3 and TRBJ2-7, reads EAGVVQSPRYKIIEKKQPVAFWCNPISGHNTLYWYLQNLGQGPELLIRYENEEAVDDSQLPKDRFSAERLKGVDSTLKIQPAELGDSAVYLCASSDRQGGYEQYFGPGTRLTVT.

Turning to this clone: A junction boundary mismatches the germline segment, possibly from a read error. This rearrangement joins TRBV5-1 to TRBJ2-3; 10 bases fit TRBD2. Germline V lookup: CDR1 SGHRS, CDR2 YFSETQ. CDR3 length: 14 residues. CDR3 in amino acids: CASTQREGRDTQYF. The CDR3 nucleotides read TGCGCGAGCACCCAGCGGGAGGGCCGGGATACGCAGTATTTT.